These T cell receptor beta chains were read from a single sample in a study of beta chain features in type 1 diabetes. Clones were read by immunoSEQ multiplex PCR, and TCRdb kept only the in-frame ones, dropping some. The sample yields some 250,000 clones, 27% seen once. Sequencing was done on a sample of central memory CD4+ T cells from blood. These receptors originate from a man in his thirties or forties in good health. CDR3s include the opening cysteine and the closing phenylalanine or tryptophan. The D gene is left open where the match is weak. Some rows have no size entry. The others give once, few or many, or a class for an expanded clone.

J gene: TRBJ1-2
V gene: TRBV7-2
clone size: few
D gene: TRBD1
CDR3 DNA: TGTGCCAGCAGCTTAGGAGGGACAGATTCCGCCTATGGCTACACCTTC
CDR3 protein: CASSLGGTDSAYGYTF

J gene: TRBJ2-1
V gene: TRBV5-1
clone size: NA
D gene: NA
CDR3 DNA: TGCGCCAGCAGCTTCGACGGTTCCTACAATGAGCAGTTCTTC
CDR3 protein: CASSFDGSYNEQFF

J gene: TRBJ2-4
V gene: TRBV11-2
clone size: NA
D gene: TRBD1
CDR3 DNA: TGTGCCAGCAGATGGGGACAGGATAGCATTCAGTACTTC
CDR3 protein: CASRWGQDSIQYF

J gene: TRBJ2-7
V gene: TRBV7-2
clone size: NA
D gene: NA
CDR3 DNA: TGTGCCAGCAGTCTCGACGGACAGTCCTACGAGCAGTACTTC
CDR3 protein: CASSLDGQSYEQYF

J gene: TRBJ2-1
V gene: TRBV7-2
clone size: NA
D gene: NA
CDR3 DNA: TGTGCCAGCAGCTTAGCCAAAGGGGGTTACAATGAGCAGTTCTTC
CDR3 protein: CASSLAKGGYNEQFF

J gene: TRBJ1-5
V gene: TRBV15
clone size: NA
D gene: NA
CDR3 DNA: TGTGCCACCAGCAGAGAGGGCTTAGAGACAAATAGCAATCAGCCCCAGCATTTT
CDR3 protein: CATSREGLETNSNQPQHF

J gene: TRBJ1-2
V gene: TRBV15
clone size: few
D gene: NA
CDR3 DNA: TGTGCCACCAGCAGAGATCGGGACAACTATGGCTACACCTTC
CDR3 protein: CATSRDRDNYGYTF

J gene: TRBJ2-1
V gene: TRBV23-1
clone size: once
D gene: TRBD2
CDR3 DNA: TGCGCCAGCAGTCAAATCGGGGGGACCGCTCCTTACAATGAGCAGTTCTTC
CDR3 protein: CASSQIGGTAPYNEQFF

J gene: TRBJ2-3
V gene: TRBV10-1
clone size: NA
D gene: NA
CDR3 DNA: TGCGCCAGCAGTGAGGGGAGTACGCAGTATTTT
CDR3 protein: CASSEGSTQYF

J gene: TRBJ2-3
V gene: TRBV18
clone size: NA
D gene: TRBD2
CDR3 DNA: TGTGCCAGCTCACCACAGGGGAGGGGCACAGATACGCAGTATTTT
CDR3 protein: CASSPQGRGTDTQYF

J gene: TRBJ2-7
V gene: TRBV28
clone size: many
D gene: TRBD2
CDR3 DNA: TGTGCCAGCAGTTGGCCCGAAGCGGGAGCCTACGAGCAGTACTTC
CDR3 protein: CASSWPEAGAYEQYF

J gene: TRBJ1-1
V gene: TRBV28
clone size: NA
D gene: NA
CDR3 DNA: TGTGCCAGCAGTTTAGGGTATGAAGCTTTCTTT
CDR3 protein: CASSLGYEAFF

J gene: TRBJ2-1
V gene: TRBV30
clone size: NA
D gene: TRBD2
CDR3 DNA: TGTGCCTGGAGTACGGGCCTTACGACTAGCGGGGGAGGCACCTACAATGAGCAGTTCTTC
CDR3 protein: CAWSTGLTTSGGGTYNEQFF

J gene: TRBJ1-1
V gene: TRBV18
clone size: many
D gene: NA
CDR3 DNA: TGTGCCAGCTCAACAGAGATTAACACTGAAGCTTTCTTT
CDR3 protein: CASSTEINTEAFF

J gene: TRBJ1-1
V gene: TRBV9
clone size: once
D gene: TRBD1
CDR3 DNA: TGTGCCAGCAGCGTAGAAGGTATAGGGGGCTACGGGAACACTGAAGCTTTCTTT
CDR3 protein: CASSVEGIGGYGNTEAFF